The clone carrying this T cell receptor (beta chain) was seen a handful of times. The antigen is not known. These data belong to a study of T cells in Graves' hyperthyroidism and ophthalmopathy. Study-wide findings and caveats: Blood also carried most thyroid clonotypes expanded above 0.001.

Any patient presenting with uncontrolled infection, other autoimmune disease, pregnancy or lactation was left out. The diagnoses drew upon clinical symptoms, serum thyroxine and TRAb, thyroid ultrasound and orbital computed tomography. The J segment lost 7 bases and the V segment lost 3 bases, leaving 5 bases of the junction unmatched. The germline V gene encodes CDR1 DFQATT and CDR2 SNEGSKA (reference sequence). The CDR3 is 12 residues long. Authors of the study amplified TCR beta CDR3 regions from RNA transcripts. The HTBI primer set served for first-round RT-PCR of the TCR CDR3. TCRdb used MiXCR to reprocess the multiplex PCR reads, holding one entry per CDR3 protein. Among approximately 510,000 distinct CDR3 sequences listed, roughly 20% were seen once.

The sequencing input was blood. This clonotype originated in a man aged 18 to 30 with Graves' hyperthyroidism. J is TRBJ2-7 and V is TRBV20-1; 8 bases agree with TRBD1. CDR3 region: CSARDRDREQYF. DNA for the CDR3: TGCAGTGCTAGGGACAGGGATCGGGAGCAGTACTTC.